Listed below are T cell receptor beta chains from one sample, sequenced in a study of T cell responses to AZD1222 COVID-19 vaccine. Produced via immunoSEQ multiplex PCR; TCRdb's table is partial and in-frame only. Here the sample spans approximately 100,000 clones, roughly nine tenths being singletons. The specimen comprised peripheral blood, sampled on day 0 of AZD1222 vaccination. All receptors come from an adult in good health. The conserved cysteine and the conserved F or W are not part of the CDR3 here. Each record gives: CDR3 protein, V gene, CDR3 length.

CDR3 protein: ASSPGTLGNTIY; V gene: TRBV11-3; CDR3 length: 12
CDR3 protein: ASSLHRGEIQETQY; V gene: TRBV7-2; CDR3 length: 14
CDR3 protein: ASSQEAGDKGTQY; V gene: TRBV4-1; CDR3 length: 13
CDR3 protein: ASRNYREPQH; V gene: TRBV27; CDR3 length: 10
CDR3 protein: ASSPRQGIGVYGYT; V gene: TRBV14; CDR3 length: 14
CDR3 protein: ASSSASSTSSYEQY; V gene: TRBV11-3; CDR3 length: 14
CDR3 protein: ASSATLGGGGYT; V gene: TRBV6-4; CDR3 length: 12
CDR3 protein: ASKSSGVNNEQF; V gene: TRBV6-4; CDR3 length: 12
CDR3 protein: ASSLSSGTGAEAF; V gene: TRBV7-9; CDR3 length: 13
CDR3 protein: ASSKVGTSGSTDTQY; V gene: TRBV21-1; CDR3 length: 15
CDR3 protein: ASSQGLARETQY; V gene: TRBV4-1; CDR3 length: 12
CDR3 protein: ATSDLRTGGDQPQH; V gene: TRBV24-1; CDR3 length: 14
CDR3 protein: ASSQSDNYGYT; V gene: TRBV3-1/TRBV3-2; CDR3 length: 11
CDR3 protein: SVAGGTGDSNQPQH; V gene: TRBV29-1; CDR3 length: 14
CDR3 protein: ASSLESGPKDNEQF; V gene: TRBV5-1; CDR3 length: 14
CDR3 protein: ASSPDRNYGYT; V gene: TRBV23-1; CDR3 length: 11
CDR3 protein: ASSDLAELYNEQF; V gene: TRBV6-2/TRBV6-3; CDR3 length: 13
CDR3 protein: ASSLEVARYGYT; V gene: TRBV5-4; CDR3 length: 12
CDR3 protein: ASSQGVFGKLF; V gene: TRBV7-2; CDR3 length: 11
CDR3 protein: ASSEERLQGGQPQH; V gene: TRBV2; CDR3 length: 14